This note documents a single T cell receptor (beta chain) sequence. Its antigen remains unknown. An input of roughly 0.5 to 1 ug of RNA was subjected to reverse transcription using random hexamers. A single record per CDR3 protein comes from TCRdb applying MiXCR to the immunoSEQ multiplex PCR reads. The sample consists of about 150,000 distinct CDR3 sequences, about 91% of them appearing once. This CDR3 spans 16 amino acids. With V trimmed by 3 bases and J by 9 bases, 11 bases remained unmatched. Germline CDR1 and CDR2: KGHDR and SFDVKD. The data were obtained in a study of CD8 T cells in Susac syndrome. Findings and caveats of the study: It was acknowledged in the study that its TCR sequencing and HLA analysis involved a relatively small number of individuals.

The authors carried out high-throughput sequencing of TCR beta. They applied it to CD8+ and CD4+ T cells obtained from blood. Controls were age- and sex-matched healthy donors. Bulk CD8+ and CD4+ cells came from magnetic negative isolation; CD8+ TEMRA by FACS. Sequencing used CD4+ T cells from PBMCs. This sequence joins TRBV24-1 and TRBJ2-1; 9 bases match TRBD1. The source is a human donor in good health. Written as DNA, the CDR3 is TGTGCCACCAGTGATGCCGGGACAGGGAATATTGGTGAGCAGTTCTTC. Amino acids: CATSDAGTGNIGEQFF.